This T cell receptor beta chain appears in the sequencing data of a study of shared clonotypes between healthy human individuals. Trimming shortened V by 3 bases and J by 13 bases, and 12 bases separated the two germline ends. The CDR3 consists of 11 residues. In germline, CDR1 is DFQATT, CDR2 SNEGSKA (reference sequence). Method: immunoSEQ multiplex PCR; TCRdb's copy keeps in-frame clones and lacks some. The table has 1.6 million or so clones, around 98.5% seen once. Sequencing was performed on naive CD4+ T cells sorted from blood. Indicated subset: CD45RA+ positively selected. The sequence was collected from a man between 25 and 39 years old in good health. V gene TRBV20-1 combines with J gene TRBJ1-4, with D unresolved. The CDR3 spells CSASIGVRLFF. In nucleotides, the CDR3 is TGCAGTGCTAGTATTGGGGTCAGACTGTTTTTT.